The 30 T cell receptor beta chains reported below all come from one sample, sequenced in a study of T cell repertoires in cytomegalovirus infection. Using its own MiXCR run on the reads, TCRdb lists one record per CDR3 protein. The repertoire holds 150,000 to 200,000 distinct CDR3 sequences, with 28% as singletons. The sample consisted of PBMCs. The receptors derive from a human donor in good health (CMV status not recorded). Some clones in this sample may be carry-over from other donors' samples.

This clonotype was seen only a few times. CDR3 bases: TGTGCCAGCAGCTTAGGTCCAGGACCTAACACTGAAGCTTTCTTT. Translated: CASSLGPGPNTEAFF. The chain employs TRBV11-2 and TRBJ1-1; D not resolved. Germline lookup yields CDR1 SGHAT and CDR2 FQNNGV. V shed 1 base and J shed 2 bases, with 11 bases lying between them. The CDR3 runs to 15 residues.

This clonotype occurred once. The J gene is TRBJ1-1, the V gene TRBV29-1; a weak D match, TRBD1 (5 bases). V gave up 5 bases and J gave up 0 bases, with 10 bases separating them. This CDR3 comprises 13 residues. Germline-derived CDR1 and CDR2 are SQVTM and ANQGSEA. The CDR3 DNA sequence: TGCAGCGTTCTCAGGGTGTTGAACACTGAAGCTTTCTTT. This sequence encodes CSVLRVLNTEAFF. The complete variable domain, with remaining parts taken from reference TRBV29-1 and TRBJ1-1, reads SAVISQKPSRDICQRGTSLTIQCQVDSQVTMMFWYRQQPGQSLTLIATANQGSEATYESGFVIDKFPISRPNLTFSTLTVSNMSPEDSSIYLCSVLRVLNTEAFFGQGTRLTVV.

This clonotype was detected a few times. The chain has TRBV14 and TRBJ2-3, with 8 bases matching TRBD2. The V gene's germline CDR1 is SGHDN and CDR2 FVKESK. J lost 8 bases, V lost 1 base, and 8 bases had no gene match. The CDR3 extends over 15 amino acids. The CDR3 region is CASSQGGGLVRTQYF. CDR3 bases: TGTGCCAGCAGCCAAGGCGGGGGGCTGGTTCGTACGCAGTATTTT.

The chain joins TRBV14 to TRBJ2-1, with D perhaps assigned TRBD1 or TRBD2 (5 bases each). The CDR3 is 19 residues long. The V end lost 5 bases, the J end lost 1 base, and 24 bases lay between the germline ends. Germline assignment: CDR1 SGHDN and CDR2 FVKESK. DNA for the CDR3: TGTGCCAGCAGCGTATCCGGGACGCGTTTTACTTCTTCCTACAATGAGCAGTTCTTC. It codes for CASSVSGTRFTSSYNEQFF.

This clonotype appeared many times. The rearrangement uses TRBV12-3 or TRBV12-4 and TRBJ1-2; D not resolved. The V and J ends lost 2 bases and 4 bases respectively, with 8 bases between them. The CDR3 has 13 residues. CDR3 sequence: CASSLRNLYGYTF. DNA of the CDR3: TGTGCCAGCAGTTTAAGGAACCTCTATGGCTACACCTTC.

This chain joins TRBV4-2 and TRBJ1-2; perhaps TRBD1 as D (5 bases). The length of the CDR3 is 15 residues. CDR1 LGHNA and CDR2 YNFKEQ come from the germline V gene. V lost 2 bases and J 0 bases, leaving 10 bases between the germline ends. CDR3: CASSQRGEANYGYTF. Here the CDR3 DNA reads TGTGCCAGCAGCCAACGGGGCGAAGCTAACTATGGCTACACCTTC.

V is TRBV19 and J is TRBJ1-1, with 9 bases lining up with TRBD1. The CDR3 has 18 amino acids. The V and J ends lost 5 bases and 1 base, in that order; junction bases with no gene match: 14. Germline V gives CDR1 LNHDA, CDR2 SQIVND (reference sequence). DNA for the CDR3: TGTGCCAGTAGTTTCTCCGGGACAGGGTCTAGTTGGAACACTGAAGCTTTCTTT. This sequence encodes CASSFSGTGSSWNTEAFF. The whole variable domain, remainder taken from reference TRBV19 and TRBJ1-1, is DGGITQSPKYLFRKEGQNVTLSCEQNLNHDAMYWYRQDPGQGLRLIYYSQIVNDFQKGDIAEGYSVSREKKESFPLTVTSAQKNPTAFYLCASSFSGTGSSWNTEAFFGQGTRLTVV.

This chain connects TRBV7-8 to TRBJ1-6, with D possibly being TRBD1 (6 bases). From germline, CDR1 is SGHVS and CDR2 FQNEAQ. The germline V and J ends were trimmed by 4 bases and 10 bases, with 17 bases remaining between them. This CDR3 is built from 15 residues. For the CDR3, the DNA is TGTGCCAGCAGCTCATACCGGGACACCGGGTCACCCCTCCACTTT. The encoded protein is CASSSYRDTGSPLHF.

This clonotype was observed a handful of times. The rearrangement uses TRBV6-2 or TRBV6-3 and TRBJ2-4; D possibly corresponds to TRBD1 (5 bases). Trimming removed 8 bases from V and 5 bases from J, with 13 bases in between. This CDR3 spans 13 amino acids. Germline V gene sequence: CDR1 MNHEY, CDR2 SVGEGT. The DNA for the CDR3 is TGTGCCAGCTGTTTTGGACAAGAAAACATTCAGTACTTC. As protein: CASCFGQENIQYF.

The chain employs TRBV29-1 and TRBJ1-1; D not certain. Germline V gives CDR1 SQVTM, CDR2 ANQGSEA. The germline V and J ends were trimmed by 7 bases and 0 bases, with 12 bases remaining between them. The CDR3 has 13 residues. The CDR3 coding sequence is TGCAGCGGGTCAGTAGCCATGAACACTGAAGCTTTCTTT. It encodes CSGSVAMNTEAFF.

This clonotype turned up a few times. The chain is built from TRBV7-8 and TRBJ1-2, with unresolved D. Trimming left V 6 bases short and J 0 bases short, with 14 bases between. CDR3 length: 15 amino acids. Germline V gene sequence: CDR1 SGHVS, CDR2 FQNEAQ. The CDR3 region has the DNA TGTGCCAGCAGTACTACGGGATTTACTAACTATGGCTACACCTTC. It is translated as CASSTTGFTNYGYTF.

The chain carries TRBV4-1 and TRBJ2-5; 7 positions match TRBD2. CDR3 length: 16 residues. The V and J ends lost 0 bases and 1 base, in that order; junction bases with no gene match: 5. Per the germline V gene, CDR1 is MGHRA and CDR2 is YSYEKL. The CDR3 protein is CASSQESGGSQETQYF. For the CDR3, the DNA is TGCGCCAGCAGCCAAGAATCGGGGGGTTCCCAAGAGACCCAGTACTTC.

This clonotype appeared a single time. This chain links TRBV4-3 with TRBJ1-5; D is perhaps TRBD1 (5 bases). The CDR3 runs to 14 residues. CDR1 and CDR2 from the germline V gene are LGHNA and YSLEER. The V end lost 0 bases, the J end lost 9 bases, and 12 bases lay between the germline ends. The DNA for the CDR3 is TGCGCCAGCAGCCAAGACCGGGGGTCATGGCCCCAGCATTTT. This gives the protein CASSQDRGSWPQHF.

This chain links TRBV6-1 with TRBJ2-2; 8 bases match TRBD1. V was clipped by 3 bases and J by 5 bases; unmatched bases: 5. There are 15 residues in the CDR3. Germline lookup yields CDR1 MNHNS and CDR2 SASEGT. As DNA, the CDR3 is TGTGCCAGCAGTGACCAGGGGGCATGGACCGGGGAGCTGTTTTTT. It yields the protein CASSDQGAWTGELFF.

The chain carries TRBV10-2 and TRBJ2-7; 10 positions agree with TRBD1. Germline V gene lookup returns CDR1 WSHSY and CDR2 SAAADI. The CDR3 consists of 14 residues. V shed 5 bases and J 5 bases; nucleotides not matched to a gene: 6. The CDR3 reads CASSTGTGAHEQYF. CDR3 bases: TGCGCCAGCAGTACCGGGACAGGGGCCCACGAGCAGTACTTC.

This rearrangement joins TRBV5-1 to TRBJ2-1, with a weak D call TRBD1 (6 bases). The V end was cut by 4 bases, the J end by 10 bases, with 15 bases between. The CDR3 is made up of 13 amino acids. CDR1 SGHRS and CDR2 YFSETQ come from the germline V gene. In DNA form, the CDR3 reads TGCGCCAGCAGCCGGGACACTGCTCTGGAGCAGTTCTTC. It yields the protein CASSRDTALEQFF. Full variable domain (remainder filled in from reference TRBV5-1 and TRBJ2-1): KAGVTQTPRYLIKTRGQQVTLSCSPISGHRSVSWYQQTPGQGLQFLFEYFSETQRNKGNFPGRFSGRQFSNSRSEMNVSTLELGDSALYLCASSRDTALEQFFGPGTRLTVL.

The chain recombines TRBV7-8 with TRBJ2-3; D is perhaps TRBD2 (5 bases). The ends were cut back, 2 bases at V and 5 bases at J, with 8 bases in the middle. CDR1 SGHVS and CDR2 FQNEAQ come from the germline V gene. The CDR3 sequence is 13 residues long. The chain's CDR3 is CASSLPGGDTQYF. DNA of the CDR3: TGTGCCAGCAGCTTACCAGGAGGAGATACGCAGTATTTT. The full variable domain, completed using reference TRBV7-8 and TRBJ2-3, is GAGVSQSPRYKVAKRGQDVALRCDPISGHVSLFWYQQALGQGPEFLTYFQNEAQLDKSGLPSDRFFAERPEGSVSTLKIQRTQQEDSAVYLCASSLPGGDTQYFGPGTRLTVL.

CDR3 bases: TGTGCCAGCAGTGAAGCGTTAGCTTTCTTT. It encodes CASSEALAFF. This chain joins TRBV2 and TRBJ1-1, with D uncertain. Germline assignment: CDR1 SNHLY and CDR2 FYNNEI. CDR3 length equals 10 residues. V dropped 0 bases and J dropped 10 bases, with 3 bases sitting between them.

The CDR3 reads CASSPRAHRVAGELFF. DNA for the CDR3: TGTGCCAGCAGCCCTAGGGCTCATAGGGTGGCGGGGGAGCTGTTTTTT. The chain uses TRBV7-2 and TRBJ2-2; D unclear. This CDR3 has 16 amino acids. Trimming took off 5 bases at V and 8 bases at J, with 21 bases between the two ends. Germline V lookup: CDR1 SGHTA, CDR2 FQGNSA.

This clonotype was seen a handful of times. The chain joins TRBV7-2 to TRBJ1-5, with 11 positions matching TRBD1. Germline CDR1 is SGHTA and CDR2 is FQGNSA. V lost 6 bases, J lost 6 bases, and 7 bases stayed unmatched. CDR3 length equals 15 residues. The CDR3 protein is CASSRGQGAVQPQHF. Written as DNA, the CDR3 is TGTGCCAGCAGTCGAGGACAGGGGGCTGTTCAGCCCCAGCATTTT.

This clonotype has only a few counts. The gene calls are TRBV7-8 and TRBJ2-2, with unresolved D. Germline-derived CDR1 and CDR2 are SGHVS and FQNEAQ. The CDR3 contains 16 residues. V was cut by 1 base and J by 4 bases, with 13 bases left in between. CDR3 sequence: CASSLEPKPSTGELFF. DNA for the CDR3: TGTGCCAGCAGCTTAGAACCCAAACCCTCCACCGGGGAGCTGTTTTTT.

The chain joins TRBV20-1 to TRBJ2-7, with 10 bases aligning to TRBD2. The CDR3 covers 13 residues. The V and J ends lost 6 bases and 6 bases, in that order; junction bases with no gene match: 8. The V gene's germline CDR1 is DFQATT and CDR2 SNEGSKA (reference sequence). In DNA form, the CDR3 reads TGCAGTGCCGCTTACAGCGGGGGGGCCGAGCAGTACTTC. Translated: CSAAYSGGAEQYF.

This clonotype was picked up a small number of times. The CDR3 loop reads CASSSPLGELFF. The DNA for the CDR3 is TGTGCCAGCAGCTCCCCACTTGGGGAGCTGTTTTTT. The chain is built from TRBV7-3 and TRBJ2-2; D not certain. V gave up 4 bases and J gave up 8 bases, with 8 bases separating them. The CDR3 sequence is 12 residues long. Germline CDR1 and CDR2: SGHTA and FQGTGA.

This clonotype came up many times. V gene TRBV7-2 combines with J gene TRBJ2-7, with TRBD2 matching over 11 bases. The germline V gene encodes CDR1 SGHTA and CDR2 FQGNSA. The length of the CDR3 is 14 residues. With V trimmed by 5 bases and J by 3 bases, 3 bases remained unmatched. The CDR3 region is CASSPGTSGYEQYF. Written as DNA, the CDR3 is TGTGCCAGCAGCCCCGGGACTAGCGGCTACGAGCAGTACTTC.

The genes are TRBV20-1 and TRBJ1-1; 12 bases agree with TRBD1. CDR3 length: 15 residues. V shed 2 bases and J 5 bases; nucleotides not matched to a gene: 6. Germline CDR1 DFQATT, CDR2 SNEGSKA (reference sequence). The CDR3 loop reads CSARRDRGLRTEAFF. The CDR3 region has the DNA TGCAGTGCTAGACGGGACAGGGGGCTTAGGACTGAAGCTTTCTTT.

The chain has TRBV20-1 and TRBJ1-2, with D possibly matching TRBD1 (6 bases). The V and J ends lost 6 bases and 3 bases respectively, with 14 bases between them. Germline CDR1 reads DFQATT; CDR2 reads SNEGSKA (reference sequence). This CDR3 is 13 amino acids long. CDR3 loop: CSAYRERDYGYTF. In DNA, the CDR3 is TGCAGTGCCTACAGGGAACGGGACTATGGCTACACCTTC.

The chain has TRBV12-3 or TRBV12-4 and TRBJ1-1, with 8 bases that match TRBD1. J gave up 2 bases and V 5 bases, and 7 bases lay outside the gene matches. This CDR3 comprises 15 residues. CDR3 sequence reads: CASSLGTGSNTEAFF. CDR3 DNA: TGTGCCAGCAGTCTAGGGACAGGATCCAACACTGAAGCTTTCTTT.

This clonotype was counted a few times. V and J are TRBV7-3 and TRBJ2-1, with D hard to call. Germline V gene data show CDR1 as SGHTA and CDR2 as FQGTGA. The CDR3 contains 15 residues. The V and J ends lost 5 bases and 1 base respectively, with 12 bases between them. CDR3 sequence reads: CASSEGRVSYNEQFF. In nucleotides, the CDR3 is TGTGCCAGCAGCGAAGGACGCGTTTCCTACAATGAGCAGTTCTTC.

CDR3 sequence (DNA): TGTGCCAGCAGCGCCGGGGGGAATAGCAATCAGCCCCAGCATTTT. Its protein product is CASSAGGNSNQPQHF. The V gene is TRBV7-2, the J gene TRBJ1-5; D perhaps matches TRBD1 (5 bases). The ends were cut back, 5 bases at V and 0 bases at J, with 11 bases in the middle. Germline-derived CDR1 and CDR2 are SGHTA and FQGNSA. The CDR3 runs 15 residues.

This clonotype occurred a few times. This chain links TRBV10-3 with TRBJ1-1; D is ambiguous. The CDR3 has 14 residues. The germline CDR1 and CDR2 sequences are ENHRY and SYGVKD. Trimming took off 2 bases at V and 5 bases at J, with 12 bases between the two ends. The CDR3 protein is CAISEGRGRTEAFF. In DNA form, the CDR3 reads TGTGCCATCAGTGAGGGGAGAGGGAGAACTGAAGCTTTCTTT.